This is a list of T cell receptor beta chains from one sample in a study of shared clonotypes between healthy human individuals. Data came from immunoSEQ multiplex PCR; TCRdb stores just in-frame clones and leaves some out. The table records more than 2,000,000 clones, approximately 95% of them present only once. Sequencing was done on a sample of naive CD4+ T cells from PBMCs. The receptors derive from a man between 18 and 35 years old in good health. Some clones in this sample may be carry-over from other donors' samples. Each CDR3 is given with its conserved first and last residue. A D gene is named only where the DNA matches it firmly. Clone size is given for some rows only: seen once, a few or many times, or a class if the clone is expanded.

d_call,j_call,v_call,cdr3_length,clone_size,cdr3_aa,cdr3_nt
TRBD2,TRBJ2-3,TRBV4-1,17,-,CASSQEWGVASGDTQYF,TGCGCCAGCAGCCAAGAGTGGGGCGTGGCTAGCGGGGATACGCAGTATTTT
-,TRBJ2-7,TRBV27,13,-,CASSWSTSYEQYF,TGTGCCAGCAGTTGGTCCACATCCTACGAGCAGTACTTC
TRBD1,TRBJ1-1,TRBV16,16,-,CASSQLVRGLNTEAFF,TGTGCCAGCAGCCAATTAGTCAGGGGGTTGAACACTGAAGCTTTCTTT
TRBD2,TRBJ2-7,TRBV28,13,-,CASSLAGDYEQYF,TGTGCCAGCAGTTTAGCGGGGGACTACGAGCAGTACTTC
TRBD2,TRBJ2-5,TRBV4-2,17,-,CASSQEALAGKTETQYF,TGTGCCAGCAGCCAAGAGGCACTAGCGGGAAAGACGGAGACCCAGTACTTC
TRBD1,TRBJ1-2,TRBV7-9,12,-,CASSQTGYGYTF,TGTGCCAGCAGCCAGACAGGGTATGGCTACACCTTC
-,TRBJ2-2,TRBV10-1,12,-,CASSEKAGELFF,TGCGCCAGCAGTGAAAAAGCCGGGGAGCTGTTTTTT
-,TRBJ2-3,TRBV5-1,14,once,CASSLESGKDTQYF,TGCGCCAGCAGCTTGGAGTCGGGGAAAGATACGCAGTATTTT
-,TRBJ2-3,TRBV2,12,-,CASSEAEDTQYF,TGTGCCAGCAGTGAAGCGGAAGATACGCAGTATTTT
-,TRBJ2-1,TRBV7-2,15,-,CASSPPLGLHNEQFF,TGTGCCAGCAGCCCCCCCCTAGGCCTACACAATGAGCAGTTCTTC
TRBD1,TRBJ2-2,TRBV25-1,15,-,CASSARGLVTGELFF,TGTGCCAGCTCGGCCAGGGGGCTGGTCACCGGGGAGCTGTTTTTT
-,TRBJ2-5,TRBV7-9,13,-,CASSFFRQETQYF,TGTGCCAGCAGCTTCTTCAGACAAGAGACCCAGTACTTC
-,TRBJ2-1,TRBV4-1,12,once,CASSSWGNEQFF,TGCGCCAGCAGCTCCTGGGGGAATGAGCAGTTCTTC
-,TRBJ2-5,TRBV9,13,-,CASSGRVTETQYF,TGTGCCAGCAGCGGCAGGGTGACGGAGACCCAGTACTTC
TRBD2,TRBJ2-1,TRBV5-1,16,-,CASSSGLAGPYNEQFF,TGCGCCAGCAGCTCAGGACTAGCGGGACCCTACAATGAGCAGTTCTTC
-,TRBJ2-1,TRBV5-1,14,-,CASSPGLTYNEQFF,TGCGCCAGCAGCCCGGGACTTACCTACAATGAGCAGTTCTTC
-,TRBJ1-2,TRBV11-2,14,once,CASTPLGGDYGYTF,TGTGCCAGCACCCCCCTTGGGGGGGACTATGGCTACACCTTC
-,TRBJ2-6,TRBV10-3,13,once,CAIGDSGANVLTF,TGTGCCATCGGAGACTCTGGGGCCAACGTCCTGACTTTC
-,TRBJ2-5,TRBV5-1,15,-,CASKEVAGVQETQYF,TGCGCCAGCAAGGAGGTCGCCGGGGTGCAAGAGACCCAGTACTTC
TRBD2,TRBJ2-3,TRBV5-1,16,-,CASSTGLAGDTDTQYF,TGCGCCAGCAGCACGGGACTAGCGGGAGATACAGATACGCAGTATTTT
TRBD2,TRBJ2-7,TRBV23-1,16,-,CASPGGLAGDQGEQYF,TGCGCCAGCCCAGGGGGGCTAGCGGGGGACCAGGGCGAGCAGTACTTC
-,TRBJ2-3,TRBV10-3,15,-,CAISESAGATDTQYF,TGTGCCATCAGTGAGTCGGCAGGGGCCACAGATACGCAGTATTTT
-,TRBJ2-1,TRBV5-1,15,-,CASSQTDSSYNEQFF,TGCGCCAGCAGCCAGACCGATAGCTCCTACAATGAGCAGTTCTTC
-,TRBJ2-5,TRBV6-5,14,-,CASRFLAIKETQYF,TGTGCCAGCAGGTTCCTAGCGATCAAAGAGACCCAGTACTTC
-,TRBJ1-1,TRBV5-4,14,-,CASSLSSQDTEAFF,TGTGCCAGCAGCTTGTCCTCACAGGACACTGAAGCTTTCTTT
-,TRBJ2-1,TRBV6-5,12,once,CASSYPEGEQFF,TGTGCCAGCAGTTACCCTGAGGGTGAGCAGTTCTTC
-,TRBJ2-3,TRBV7-2,15,-,CASSLRGARVDTQYF,TGTGCCAGCAGCTTACGGGGGGCAAGGGTAGATACGCAGTATTTT
-,TRBJ2-1,TRBV5-1,14,-,CASSLAHGGNEQFF,TGCGCCAGCAGCTTGGCCCACGGCGGCAATGAGCAGTTCTTC
-,TRBJ1-1,TRBV5-1,13,-,CASRTQGLAEAFF,TGCGCCAGCAGAACTCAGGGTTTGGCTGAAGCTTTCTTT
-,TRBJ2-7,TRBV5-1,11,once,CASSLSTEQYF,TGCGCCAGCAGCCTATCAACCGAGCAGTACTTC
-,TRBJ2-7,TRBV28,13,once,CASSARNSYEQYF,TGTGCCAGCAGTGCACGGAACTCCTACGAGCAGTACTTC
-,TRBJ2-7,TRBV10-1,15,-,CASSERLGGISEQYF,TGCGCCAGCAGTGAGAGGTTGGGAGGAATTAGCGAGCAGTACTTC
TRBD1,TRBJ1-2,TRBV7-6,14,-,CASRSGQATYGYTF,TGTGCCAGCAGGTCGGGACAGGCCACCTATGGCTACACCTTC
TRBD1,TRBJ1-2,TRBV25-1,17,-,CASRPARGQDANYGYTF,TGTGCCAGCAGACCAGCCAGGGGACAGGACGCAAACTATGGCTACACCTTC
-,TRBJ1-6,TRBV30,13,-,CAWSLLEGSPLHF,TGTGCCTGGAGTCTACTTGAGGGCTCACCCCTCCACTTT
-,TRBJ1-5,TRBV2,13,-,CASSLVGDQPQHF,TGTGCCAGCAGTCTGGTTGGGGATCAGCCCCAGCATTTT
TRBD2,TRBJ2-1,TRBV27,16,-,CASSSPGTSSYNEQFF,TGTGCCAGCAGCTCGCCGGGGACTAGCTCCTACAATGAGCAGTTCTTC
-,TRBJ1-5,TRBV28,17,-,CASIAEIDRQVGQPQHF,TGTGCCAGCATTGCTGAGATAGACAGGCAAGTAGGTCAGCCCCAGCATTTT
-,TRBJ2-1,TRBV4-1,16,-,CASSHPASNGANEQFF,TGCGCCAGCAGCCATCCGGCCTCGAACGGGGCGAATGAGCAGTTCTTC
-,TRBJ2-7,TRBV6-5,13,-,CASSSGGSYEQYF,TGTGCCAGCAGTTCCGGGGGTAGCTACGAGCAGTACTTC
TRBD1,TRBJ2-3,TRBV5-4,15,few,CASSSPGQGADTQYF,TGTGCCAGCAGCTCCCCGGGACAGGGGGCAGATACGCAGTATTTT
TRBD1,TRBJ2-5,TRBV28,14,once,CASSQDREGETQYF,TGTGCCAGCAGTCAGGACAGGGAAGGGGAGACCCAGTACTTC
-,TRBJ2-3,TRBV7-2,14,-,CASSPQTFTDTQYF,TGTGCCAGCAGCCCCCAGACATTCACAGATACGCAGTATTTT
-,TRBJ2-1,TRBV5-1,15,-,CASSLGVRGSNEQFF,TGCGCCAGCAGCTTGGGAGTGAGGGGGTCCAATGAGCAGTTCTTC
-,TRBJ1-1,TRBV5-1,14,-,CASSLRPVRTEAFF,TGCGCCAGCAGCTTGAGACCAGTAAGGACTGAAGCTTTCTTT
-,TRBJ2-1,TRBV7-8,16,-,CASSLGRVPSYNEQFF,TGTGCCAGCAGCTTAGGCAGGGTTCCGTCCTACAATGAGCAGTTCTTC
TRBD1,TRBJ2-7,TRBV5-1,15,-,CASSSGTGRTYEQYF,TGCGCCAGCAGCTCCGGGACAGGGCGTACCTACGAGCAGTACTTC
-,TRBJ1-2,TRBV2,12,few,CASSDPSRGYTF,TGTGCCAGCAGTGATCCCTCTCGGGGCTACACCTTC
-,TRBJ2-1,TRBV19,12,-,CASSSRGNEQFF,TGTGCCAGTAGTAGCAGGGGCAATGAGCAGTTCTTC
-,TRBJ2-7,TRBV11-2,13,-,CASSPALPYEQYF,TGTGCCAGCAGCCCCGCGCTCCCTTACGAGCAGTACTTC
-,TRBJ1-3,TRBV4-3,14,-,CASSQLSSGNTIYF,TGCGCCAGCAGCCAACTCAGCTCTGGAAACACCATATATTTT
TRBD1,TRBJ2-7,TRBV11-2,18,-,CASSLEAGGQGLFYEQYF,TGTGCCAGCAGCTTAGAAGCCGGAGGACAGGGCCTCTTCTACGAGCAGTACTTC
-,TRBJ2-7,TRBV15,17,-,CATSRESRAEPDYEQYF,TGTGCCACCAGCAGAGAGTCGAGAGCGGAACCCGACTACGAGCAGTACTTC
-,TRBJ1-5,TRBV6-1,12,-,CASSERWEPQHF,TGTGCCAGCAGTGAAAGGTGGGAGCCCCAGCATTTT
-,TRBJ2-5,TRBV28,16,-,CASSLGERPYQETQYF,TGTGCCAGCAGTTTAGGAGAGCGACCGTACCAAGAGACCCAGTACTTC
-,TRBJ2-7,TRBV30,15,-,CAWSRFTVNRVEQYF,TGTGCCTGGAGTCGCTTTACGGTAAACAGGGTCGAGCAGTACTTC
-,TRBJ1-5,TRBV19,15,-,CASSIELYSNQPQHF,TGTGCCAGTAGTATCGAACTGTATAGCAATCAGCCCCAGCATTTT